The source of this T cell receptor beta chain is a study of blood T cell repertoires in COVID-19. The wider study: Samples representing acute and convalescent COVID-19 were sourced from the United States, Italy and Spain. Sources were T cells, B-cell-depleted T cells, or PBMCs; the material itself was cDNA or gDNA.

The table came from immunoSEQ multiplex PCR; TCRdb's copy has only in-frame clones and leaves some out. Here the sample spans about 62,000 clones, 86% being singletons. Unmatched junction bases numbered 4, after V lost 3 bases and J lost 2 bases. CDR3 length equals 15 residues. Germline loops: CDR1 SGDLS, CDR2 YYNGEE. The receptor was isolated from a woman older than 75 with acute or convalescent COVID-19. The sequenced sample consisted of peripheral blood. V and J are TRBV9 and TRBJ1-3; 8 positions match TRBD1. The CDR3 is CASSAMTGAGNTIYF. CDR3 DNA: TGTGCCAGCAGCGCGATGACAGGGGCTGGAAACACCATATATTTT.